The present TCR beta chain was sequenced within a study of OX40 agonist ivuxolimab in advanced cancers. About the study: Those treated in dose escalation had hepatocellular carcinoma, melanoma, renal cell cancer or head and neck cancer. Three individuals attained partial responses, comprising one hepatocellular carcinoma case and two cutaneous melanoma cases.

Points from the study as a whole: The CD4+ and CD8+ T cells in the blood had expanded clonally by week 6 at 0.1 to 3.0 mg/kg.

Blood got drawn at baseline, again on cycle 4 day 1, and then on cycle 7 day 1. Assay: immunoSEQ multiplex PCR; the TCRdb copy retains only in-frame clones and omits some. Altogether approximately 100,000 clones are present, 70% to 90% being singletons, with the ten largest covering roughly 3.8%. On this clone: Its antigen is unidentified.

The CDR3 has 15 amino acids. V lost 4 bases, J lost 0 bases, and 8 bases lay in between. Germline-derived CDR1 and CDR2 are SGDLS and YYNGEE. The sequence was collected from an adult with an advanced solid tumor such as melanoma, head and neck, liver or kidney cancer. The material was CD4+ or CD8+ T cells sorted from blood, obtained in a trial of the OX40 agonist ivuxolimab. The chain is built from TRBV9 and TRBJ2-6; D uncertain. CDR3 sequence: CASSPTVSGANVLTF. The CDR3, as DNA: TGTGCCAGCAGCCCGACGGTCTCTGGGGCCAACGTCCTGACTTTC.